These T cell receptor beta chains were read from a single sample in a study of cytomegalovirus exposure and HLA in healthy donors. Method: immunoSEQ multiplex PCR; TCRdb's copy keeps in-frame clones and lacks some. Of 85,000 to 130,000 clones listed, about two thirds are singletons. The sample was PBMCs. These receptors came from a boy younger than 18 in good health and CMV-seronegative. CDR3s leave out the opening cysteine and the closing phenylalanine or tryptophan.

v_gene: TRBV2
CDR3aa: ASSDISSVGGNEQY

v_gene: TRBV5-1
CDR3aa: ASSATGTNQPQH

v_gene: TRBV27
CDR3aa: ASSLEGASETQY

v_gene: TRBV7-8
CDR3aa: ASSLAWDRVRGYT

v_gene: TRBV25-1
CDR3aa: ASSEIIGQNTGELF

v_gene: TRBV7-2
CDR3aa: ASSLGLAVNIQY

v_gene: TRBV7-9
CDR3aa: ASSLASASTDTQY

v_gene: TRBV11-2
CDR3aa: ASSSVAGRPYNEQF

v_gene: TRBV4-1
CDR3aa: ASSPPTGRQTQY

v_gene: TRBV15
CDR3aa: ATSRQLWTLNTEAF

v_gene: TRBV10-3
CDR3aa: AIGSGRTGYEQY

v_gene: TRBV6-5
CDR3aa: ASSYRTENTEAF

v_gene: TRBV13
CDR3aa: ASSLALGAALFEQY

v_gene: TRBV6-5
CDR3aa: ASRRTGEAGNTIY

v_gene: TRBV30
CDR3aa: AWSVEGGGQETQY

v_gene: TRBV2
CDR3aa: ASNETNLSGNTIY

v_gene: TRBV5-6
CDR3aa: ASSSGLAGPWGQF

v_gene: TRBV7-2
CDR3aa: ASSSNRAVTDTQY

v_gene: TRBV2
CDR3aa: ASKGQGPTDTQY

v_gene: TRBV7-8
CDR3aa: ASSSGTESPLH

v_gene: TRBV6-4
CDR3aa: ASSDSNRSAGGPGEQF

v_gene: TRBV19
CDR3aa: ASRDLSGSAYEQY

v_gene: TRBV19
CDR3aa: ASLGGRVRDEQF

v_gene: TRBV4-2
CDR3aa: ASSQDGGGSADEQY

v_gene: TRBV28
CDR3aa: ASSLGGTGGYTEAF

v_gene: TRBV29-1
CDR3aa: SVEELQGSYEQY

v_gene: TRBV27
CDR3aa: ASSLVAGGRNEQF

v_gene: TRBV7-9
CDR3aa: ASSLVVGDEQF

v_gene: TRBV10-3
CDR3aa: AIRVSLAGGPKNTGELF

v_gene: TRBV7-9
CDR3aa: ASTIPGQGYGYT

v_gene: TRBV5-4
CDR3aa: ASSFPPGVRNQPQH

v_gene: TRBV5-4
CDR3aa: ASSLVAGGPFDTQY

v_gene: TRBV30
CDR3aa: AWSRRDRGFGETQY

v_gene: TRBV5-1
CDR3aa: ASSLEAGHRELF

v_gene: TRBV6-5
CDR3aa: ASFAERTDTQY

v_gene: TRBV6-4
CDR3aa: ASSYPNTSAYEQY

v_gene: TRBV19
CDR3aa: ASSSGTGGNFNEKLF

v_gene: TRBV15
CDR3aa: ATGGEERGGPYEQF

v_gene: TRBV20-1
CDR3aa: SGRFGPGAF

v_gene: TRBV30
CDR3aa: AWSVRGSGGEYGYT